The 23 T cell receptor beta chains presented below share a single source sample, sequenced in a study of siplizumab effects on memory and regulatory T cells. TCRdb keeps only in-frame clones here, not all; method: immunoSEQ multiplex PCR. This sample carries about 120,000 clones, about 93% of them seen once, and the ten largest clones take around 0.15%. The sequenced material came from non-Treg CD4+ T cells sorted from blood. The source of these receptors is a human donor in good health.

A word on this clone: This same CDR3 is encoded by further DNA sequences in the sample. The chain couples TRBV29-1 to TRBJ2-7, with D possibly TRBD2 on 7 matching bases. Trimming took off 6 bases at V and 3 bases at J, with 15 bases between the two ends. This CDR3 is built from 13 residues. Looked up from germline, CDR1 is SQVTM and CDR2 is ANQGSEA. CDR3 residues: CSVGGDTGYEQYF. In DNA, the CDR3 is TGCAGCGTGGGAGGGGACACTGGCTACGAGCAGTACTTC.

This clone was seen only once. CDR3 in amino acids: CASSDRGLQHGYTF. As DNA, the CDR3 is TGTGCCAGCAGTGACAGGGGACTTCAACATGGCTACACCTTC. The V and J genes are TRBV6-1 and TRBJ1-2, with D maybe TRBD1 (6 bases). Trimming left V 3 bases short and J 6 bases short, with 14 bases between. This CDR3 comprises 14 residues. Germline V gene lookup returns CDR1 MNHNS and CDR2 SASEGT.

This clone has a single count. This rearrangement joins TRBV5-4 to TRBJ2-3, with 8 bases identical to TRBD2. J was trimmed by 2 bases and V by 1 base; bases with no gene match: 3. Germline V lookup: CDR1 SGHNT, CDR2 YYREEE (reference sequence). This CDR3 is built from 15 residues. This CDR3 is CASSLTRGDTDTQYF. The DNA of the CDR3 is TGTGCCAGCAGCTTGACGCGGGGGGACACAGATACGCAGTATTTT.

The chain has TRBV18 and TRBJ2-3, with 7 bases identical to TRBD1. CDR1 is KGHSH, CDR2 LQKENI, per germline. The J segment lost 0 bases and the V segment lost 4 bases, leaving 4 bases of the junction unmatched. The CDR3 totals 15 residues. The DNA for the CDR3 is TGTGCCAGCTCACGTGGACAGGAAAGCACAGATACGCAGTATTTT. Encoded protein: CASSRGQESTDTQYF.

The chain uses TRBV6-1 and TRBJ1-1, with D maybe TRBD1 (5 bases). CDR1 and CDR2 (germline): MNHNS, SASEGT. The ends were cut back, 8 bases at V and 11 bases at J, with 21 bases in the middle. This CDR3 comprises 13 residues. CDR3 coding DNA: TGTGCCAGCCGGGGCAGATTTATGTTAGGGGCTTTCTTT. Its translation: CASRGRFMLGAFF.

CDR3 sequence (DNA): TGTGCCAGCAGCTCTGGACAGGGATCCTACGAGCAGTACTTC. Translating it yields CASSSGQGSYEQYF. The chain combines TRBV11-2 with TRBJ2-7, with 8 positions matching TRBD1. This CDR3 is built from 14 residues. Germline V CDR1 and CDR2: SGHAT, FQNNGV. Trimming took 4 bases from V and 1 from J; bases not matched to a gene: 3.

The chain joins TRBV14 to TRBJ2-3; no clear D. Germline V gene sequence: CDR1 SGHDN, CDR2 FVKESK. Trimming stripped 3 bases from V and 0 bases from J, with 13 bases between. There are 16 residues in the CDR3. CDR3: CASSHGAISSTDTQYF. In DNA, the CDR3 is TGTGCCAGCAGCCATGGCGCAATCTCTAGCACAGATACGCAGTATTTT. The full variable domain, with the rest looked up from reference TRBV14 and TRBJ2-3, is EAGVTQFPSHSVIEKGQTVTLRCDPISGHDNLYWYRRVMGKEIKFLLHFVKESKQDESGMPNNRFLAERTGGTYSTLKVQPAELEDSGVYFCASSHGAISSTDTQYFGPGTRLTVL.

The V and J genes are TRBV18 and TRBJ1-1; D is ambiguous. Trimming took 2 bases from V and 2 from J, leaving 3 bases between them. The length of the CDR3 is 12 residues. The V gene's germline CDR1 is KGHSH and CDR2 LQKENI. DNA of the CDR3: TGTGCCAGCTCACCAGGCAACACTGAAGCTTTCTTT. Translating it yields CASSPGNTEAFF.

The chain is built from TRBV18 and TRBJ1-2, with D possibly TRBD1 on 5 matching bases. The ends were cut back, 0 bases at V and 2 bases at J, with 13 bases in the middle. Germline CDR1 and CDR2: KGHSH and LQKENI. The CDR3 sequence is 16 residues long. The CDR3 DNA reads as TGTGCCAGCTCACCACCGGGGACCCCCAACAACTATGGCTACACCTTC. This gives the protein CASSPPGTPNNYGYTF.

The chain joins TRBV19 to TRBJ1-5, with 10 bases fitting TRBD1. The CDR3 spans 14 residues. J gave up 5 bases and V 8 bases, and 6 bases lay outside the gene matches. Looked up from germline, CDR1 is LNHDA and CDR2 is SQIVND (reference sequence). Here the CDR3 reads CASLPGQGYQPQHF. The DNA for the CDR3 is TGTGCCAGTTTGCCGGGACAGGGGTATCAGCCCCAGCATTTT.

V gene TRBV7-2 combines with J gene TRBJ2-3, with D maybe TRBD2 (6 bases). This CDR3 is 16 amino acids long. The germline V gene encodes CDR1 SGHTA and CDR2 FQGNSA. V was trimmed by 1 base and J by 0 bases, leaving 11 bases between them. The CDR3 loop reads CASSLEVRGSTDTQYF. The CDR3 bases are TGTGCCAGCAGCTTAGAAGTCCGGGGGAGCACAGATACGCAGTATTTT.

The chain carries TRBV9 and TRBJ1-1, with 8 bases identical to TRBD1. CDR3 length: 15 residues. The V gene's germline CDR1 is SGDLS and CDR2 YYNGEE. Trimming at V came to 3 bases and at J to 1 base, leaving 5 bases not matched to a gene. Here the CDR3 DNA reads TGTGCCAGCAGCGCCTCAGGGGGCGGGAACACTGAAGCTTTCTTT. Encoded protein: CASSASGGGNTEAFF.

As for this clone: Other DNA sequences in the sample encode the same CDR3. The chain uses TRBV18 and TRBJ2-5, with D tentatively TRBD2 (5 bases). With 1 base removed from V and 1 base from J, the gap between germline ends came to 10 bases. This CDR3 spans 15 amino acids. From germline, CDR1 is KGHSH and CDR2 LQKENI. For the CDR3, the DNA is TGTGCCAGCTCACCACTTGCGGGTAGCCAAGAGACCCAGTACTTC. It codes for CASSPLAGSQETQYF.

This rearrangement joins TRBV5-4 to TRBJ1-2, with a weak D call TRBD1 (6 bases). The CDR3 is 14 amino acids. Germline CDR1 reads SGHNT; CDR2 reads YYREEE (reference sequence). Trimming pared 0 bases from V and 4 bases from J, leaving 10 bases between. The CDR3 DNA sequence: TGTGCCAGCAGCTTGGTGGGGGGCGGCTATGGCTACACCTTC. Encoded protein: CASSLVGGGYGYTF. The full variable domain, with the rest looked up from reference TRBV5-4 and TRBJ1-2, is ETGVTQSPTHLIKTRGQQVTLRCSSQSGHNTVSWYQQALGQGPQFIFQYYREEENGRGNFPPRFSGLQFPNYSSELNVNALELDDSALYLCASSLVGGGYGYTFGSGTRLTVV.

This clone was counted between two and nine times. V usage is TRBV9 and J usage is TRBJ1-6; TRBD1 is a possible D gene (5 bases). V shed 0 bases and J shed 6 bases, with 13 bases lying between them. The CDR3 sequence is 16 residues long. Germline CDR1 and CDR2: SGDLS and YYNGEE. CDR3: CASSVVPVDTNSPLHF. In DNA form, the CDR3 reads TGTGCCAGCAGCGTAGTCCCGGTGGACACTAATTCACCCCTCCACTTT.

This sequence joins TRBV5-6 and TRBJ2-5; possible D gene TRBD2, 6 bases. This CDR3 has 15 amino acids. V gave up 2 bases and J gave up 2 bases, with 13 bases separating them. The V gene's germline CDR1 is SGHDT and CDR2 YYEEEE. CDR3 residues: CASSFLARTQETQYF. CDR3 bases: TGTGCCAGCAGCTTCCTAGCGAGGACGCAAGAGACCCAGTACTTC.

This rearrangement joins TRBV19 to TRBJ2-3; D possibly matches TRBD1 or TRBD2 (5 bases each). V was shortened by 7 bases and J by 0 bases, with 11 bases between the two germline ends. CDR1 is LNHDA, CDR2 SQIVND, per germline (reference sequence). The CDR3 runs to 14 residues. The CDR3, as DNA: TGTGCCAGTAAAACCGGGGCTAGCACAGATACGCAGTATTTT. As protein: CASKTGASTDTQYF.

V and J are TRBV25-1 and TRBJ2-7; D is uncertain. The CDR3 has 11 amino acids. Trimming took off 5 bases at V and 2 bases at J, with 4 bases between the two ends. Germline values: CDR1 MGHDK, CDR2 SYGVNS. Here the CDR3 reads CASSPAYEQYF. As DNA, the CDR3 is TGTGCCAGCAGTCCCGCCTACGAGCAGTACTTC.

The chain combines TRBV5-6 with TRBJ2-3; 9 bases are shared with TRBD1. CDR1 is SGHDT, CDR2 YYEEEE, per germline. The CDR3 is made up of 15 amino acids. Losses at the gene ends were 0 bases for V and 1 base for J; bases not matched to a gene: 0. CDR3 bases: TGTGCCAGCAGCTTGGGACAGGGGGGCACAGATACGCAGTATTTT. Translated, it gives CASSLGQGGTDTQYF.

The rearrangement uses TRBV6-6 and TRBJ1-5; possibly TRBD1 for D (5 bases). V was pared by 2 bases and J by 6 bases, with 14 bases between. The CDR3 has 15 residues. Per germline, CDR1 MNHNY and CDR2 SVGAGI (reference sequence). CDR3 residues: CASSYGRGRSQPQHF. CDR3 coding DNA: TGTGCCAGCAGTTACGGCCGGGGGAGGAGTCAGCCCCAGCATTTT.

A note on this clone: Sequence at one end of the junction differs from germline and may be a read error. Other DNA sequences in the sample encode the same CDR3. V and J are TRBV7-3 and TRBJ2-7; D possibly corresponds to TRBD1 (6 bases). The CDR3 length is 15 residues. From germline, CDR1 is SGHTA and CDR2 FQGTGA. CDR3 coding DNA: TGTGCCAGCAGCGGAGGACAGTCAAGCTCCTACGAACAGTACTTC. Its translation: CASSGGQSSSYEQYF.

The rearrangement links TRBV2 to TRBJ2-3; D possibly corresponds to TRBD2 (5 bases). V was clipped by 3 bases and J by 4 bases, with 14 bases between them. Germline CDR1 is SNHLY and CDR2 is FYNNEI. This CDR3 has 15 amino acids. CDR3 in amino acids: CASSERWASPDTQYF. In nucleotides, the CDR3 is TGTGCCAGCAGTGAGAGGTGGGCTAGCCCAGATACGCAGTATTTT.

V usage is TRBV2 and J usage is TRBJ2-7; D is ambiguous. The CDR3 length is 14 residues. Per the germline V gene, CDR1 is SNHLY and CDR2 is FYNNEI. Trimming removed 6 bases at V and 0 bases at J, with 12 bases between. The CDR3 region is CASSFRISSYEQYF. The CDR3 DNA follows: TGTGCCAGCAGCTTCAGAATCAGCTCCTACGAGCAGTACTTC. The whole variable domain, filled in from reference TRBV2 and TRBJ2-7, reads EPEVTQTPSHQVTQMGQEVILRCVPISNHLYFYWYRQILGQKVEFLVSFYNNEISEKSEIFDDQFSVERPDGSNFTLKIRSTKLEDSAMYFCASSFRISSYEQYFGPGTRLTVT.